A selection of T cell receptor beta chains follows, all from one sample in a study of early stage breast cancer tumors. The table came from immunoSEQ multiplex PCR; TCRdb's copy has only in-frame clones and leaves some out. The sample has fewer than 80,000 clones; approximately 80% are singletons. The sequencing sample was made of blood. The receptors stem from a person in their 40s with breast cancer. Each CDR3 is given with its conserved first and last residue. Fields, in order: CDR3 protein, CDR3 DNA, V gene, D gene, clone size, J gene. The D gene is left open where the match is weak. Only part of the rows carry a size: once, few, many, or a class if the clone is expanded.

CDR3aa: CASFTGQARGDEQFF
CDR3nt: TGTGCCAGCTTCACGGGGCAAGCTAGGGGCGATGAGCAGTTCTTC
v_gene: TRBV7-9
d_gene: .
abundance: .
j_gene: TRBJ2-1

CDR3aa: CASSDSWDTEAFF
CDR3nt: TGTGCCAGCAGTGACAGTTGGGACACTGAAGCTTTCTTT
v_gene: TRBV6-4
d_gene: .
abundance: few
j_gene: TRBJ1-1

CDR3aa: CASSPIGQGSTEAFF
CDR3nt: TGTGCCAGCAGTCCTATCGGACAGGGGAGCACTGAAGCTTTCTTT
v_gene: TRBV28
d_gene: TRBD1
abundance: .
j_gene: TRBJ1-1

CDR3aa: CAWGSWDNPGGSYGYTF
CDR3nt: TGTGCCTGGGGGTCCTGGGACAACCCAGGGGGGAGCTATGGCTACACCTTC
v_gene: TRBV30
d_gene: TRBD1
abundance: .
j_gene: TRBJ1-2

CDR3aa: CASSIATFSLNEKLFF
CDR3nt: TGTGCCAGTAGTATTGCCACTTTCAGCTTGAATGAAAAACTGTTTTTT
v_gene: TRBV19
d_gene: .
abundance: .
j_gene: TRBJ1-4

CDR3aa: CTRNYSLRDREDAGANVLTF
CDR3nt: TGCACCAGAAACTACTCTCTCCGGGACAGGGAAGACGCTGGGGCCAACGTCCTGACTTTC
v_gene: TRBV1
d_gene: .
abundance: .
j_gene: TRBJ2-6

CDR3aa: CASSAVLGGGEQYF
CDR3nt: TGTGCCAGCAGCGCGGTTTTGGGGGGTGGCGAGCAGTACTTC
v_gene: TRBV5-5
d_gene: .
abundance: .
j_gene: TRBJ2-7

CDR3aa: CASSPGGSHQNIQYF
CDR3nt: TGTGCCAGCTCACCAGGAGGCTCACATCAAAACATTCAGTACTTC
v_gene: TRBV18
d_gene: .
abundance: .
j_gene: TRBJ2-4

CDR3aa: CASSRSAGIRVTGELFF
CDR3nt: TGTGCCAGCAGCCGAAGTGCCGGGATCAGGGTCACCGGGGAGCTGTTTTTT
v_gene: TRBV7-6
d_gene: .
abundance: .
j_gene: TRBJ2-2

CDR3aa: CASSPRGQEDSYNEQFF
CDR3nt: TGTGCCAGCAGCCCTAGGGGACAGGAGGACTCCTACAATGAGCAGTTCTTC
v_gene: TRBV7-9
d_gene: TRBD1
abundance: .
j_gene: TRBJ2-1

CDR3aa: CASSLSPSGGELFF
CDR3nt: TGCGCCAGCAGCTTGAGTCCCAGCGGCGGGGAGCTGTTTTTT
v_gene: TRBV5-1
d_gene: .
abundance: .
j_gene: TRBJ2-2

CDR3aa: CASSPNHSNQPQHF
CDR3nt: TGTGCCAGCTCACCAAATCATAGCAATCAGCCCCAGCATTTT
v_gene: TRBV18
d_gene: .
abundance: .
j_gene: TRBJ1-5

CDR3aa: CASSESEDRDSYEQYF
CDR3nt: TGCGCCAGCAGTGAGTCGGAGGACAGGGACTCCTACGAGCAGTACTTC
v_gene: TRBV10-1
d_gene: TRBD1
abundance: few
j_gene: TRBJ2-7

CDR3aa: CASSPRAGGTDTQYF
CDR3nt: TGTGCCAGCTCACCGAGAGCGGGAGGCACAGATACGCAGTATTTT
v_gene: TRBV18
d_gene: TRBD2
abundance: .
j_gene: TRBJ2-3

CDR3aa: CASSAGQAFNYGYTF
CDR3nt: TGTGCCAGCAGCGCCGGACAGGCCTTCAACTATGGCTACACCTTC
v_gene: TRBV9
d_gene: TRBD1
abundance: few
j_gene: TRBJ1-2

CDR3aa: CASSQGTAYGYTF
CDR3nt: TGCGCCAGCAGCCAAGGGACGGCCTATGGCTACACCTTC
v_gene: TRBV4-1
d_gene: .
abundance: few
j_gene: TRBJ1-2

CDR3aa: CASSLAWGFPNTEAFF
CDR3nt: TGTGCCAGCAGCTTAGCCTGGGGCTTCCCGAACACTGAAGCTTTCTTT
v_gene: TRBV11-2
d_gene: .
abundance: .
j_gene: TRBJ1-1

CDR3aa: CASSPDRVTGELFF
CDR3nt: TGCGCCAGCAGCCCGGACAGGGTTACCGGGGAGCTGTTTTTT
v_gene: TRBV10-1
d_gene: TRBD1
abundance: .
j_gene: TRBJ2-2

CDR3aa: CASSPSGYYEQYF
CDR3nt: TGTGCCAGCAGCCCTAGTGGATACTACGAGCAGTACTTC
v_gene: TRBV9
d_gene: .
abundance: .
j_gene: TRBJ2-7

CDR3aa: CASSTIQGGSDGLAGWGVQETQYF
CDR3nt: TGTGCCAGCAGTACCATCCAGGGAGGTTCCGACGGACTAGCGGGATGGGGGGTCCAAGAGACCCAGTACTTC
v_gene: TRBV28
d_gene: TRBD2
abundance: .
j_gene: TRBJ2-5

CDR3aa: CASSLRQGPSQPQHF
CDR3nt: TGTGCCAGCAGTTTGCGGCAAGGGCCGTCCCAGCCCCAGCATTTT
v_gene: TRBV27
d_gene: .
abundance: .
j_gene: TRBJ1-5

CDR3aa: CASSFTGTEDNEQFF
CDR3nt: TGTGCCAGTAGTTTCACCGGGACAGAAGACAATGAGCAGTTCTTC
v_gene: TRBV19
d_gene: TRBD1
abundance: .
j_gene: TRBJ2-1

CDR3aa: CSVGGPGLGTEAFF
CDR3nt: TGCAGCGTTGGGGGCCCAGGCCTGGGCACTGAAGCTTTCTTT
v_gene: TRBV29-1
d_gene: .
abundance: .
j_gene: TRBJ1-1

CDR3aa: CASSSTYSGANVLTF
CDR3nt: TGTGCCAGCAGCTCCACGTACTCTGGGGCCAACGTCCTGACTTTC
v_gene: TRBV11-2
d_gene: .
abundance: .
j_gene: TRBJ2-6

CDR3aa: CASGTGDRETQYF
CDR3nt: TGTGCCAGCGGGACAGGGGATAGGGAGACCCAGTACTTC
v_gene: TRBV19
d_gene: TRBD1
abundance: .
j_gene: TRBJ2-5

CDR3aa: CASSLDRGHMEQFF
CDR3nt: TGTGCCAGCAGCTTGGACAGGGGACATATGGAGCAGTTCTTC
v_gene: TRBV28
d_gene: TRBD1
abundance: .
j_gene: TRBJ2-1

CDR3aa: CASSPFGNLNTEAFF
CDR3nt: TGTGCCAGCTCACCATTCGGTAATCTGAACACTGAAGCTTTCTTT
v_gene: TRBV18
d_gene: .
abundance: .
j_gene: TRBJ1-1

CDR3aa: CASSPGLDSSYEQYF
CDR3nt: TGTGCCAGCAGCCCAGGACTCGACAGCTCCTACGAGCAGTACTTC
v_gene: TRBV9
d_gene: .
abundance: .
j_gene: TRBJ2-7

CDR3aa: CASTTDRGQPQHF
CDR3nt: TGTGCCAGCACTACAGACAGGGGTCAGCCCCAGCATTTT
v_gene: TRBV27
d_gene: TRBD1
abundance: .
j_gene: TRBJ1-5

CDR3aa: CATRRETYEQYF
CDR3nt: TGTGCCACCCGCAGGGAGACCTACGAGCAGTACTTC
v_gene: TRBV6-1
d_gene: .
abundance: .
j_gene: TRBJ2-7